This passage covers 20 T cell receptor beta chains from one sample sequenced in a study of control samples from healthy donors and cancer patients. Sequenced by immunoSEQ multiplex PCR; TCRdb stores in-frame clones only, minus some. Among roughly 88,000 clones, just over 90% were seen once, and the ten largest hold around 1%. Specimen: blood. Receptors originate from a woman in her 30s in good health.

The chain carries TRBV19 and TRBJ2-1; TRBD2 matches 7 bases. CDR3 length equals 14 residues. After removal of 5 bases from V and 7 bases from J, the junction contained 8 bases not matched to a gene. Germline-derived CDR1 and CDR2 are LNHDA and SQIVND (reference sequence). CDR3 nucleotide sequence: TGTGCCAGTAGTTTTGGCGGGGGTAGTAATGAGCAGTTCTTC. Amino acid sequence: CASSFGGGSNEQFF.

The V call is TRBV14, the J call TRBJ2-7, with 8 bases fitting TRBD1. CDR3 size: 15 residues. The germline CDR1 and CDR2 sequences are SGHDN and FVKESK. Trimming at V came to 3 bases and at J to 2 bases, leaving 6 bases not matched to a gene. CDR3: CASSHSDRVPYEQYF. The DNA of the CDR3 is TGTGCCAGCAGCCACTCGGACAGGGTCCCCTACGAGCAGTACTTC.

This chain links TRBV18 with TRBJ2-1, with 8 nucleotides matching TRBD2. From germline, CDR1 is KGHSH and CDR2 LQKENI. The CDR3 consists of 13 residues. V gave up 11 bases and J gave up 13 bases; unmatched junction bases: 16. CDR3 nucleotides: TGTGCCCCCGCGAGCGGGAGAGGAGGGAGACAGTTCTTC. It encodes CAPASGRGGRQFF. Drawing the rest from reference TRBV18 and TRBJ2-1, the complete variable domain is NAGVMQNPRHLVRRRGQEARLRCSPMKGHSHVYWYRQLPEEGLKFMVYLQKENIIDESGMPKERFSAEFPKEGPSILRIQQVVRGDSAAYFCAPASGRGGRQFFGPGTRLTVL.

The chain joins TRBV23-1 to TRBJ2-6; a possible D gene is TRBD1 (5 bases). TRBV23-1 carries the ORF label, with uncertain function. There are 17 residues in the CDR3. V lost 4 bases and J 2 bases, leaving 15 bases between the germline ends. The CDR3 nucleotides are TGCGCCAGCAGTCGCGGACACATTGGGACTGGGGCCAACGTCCTGACTTTC. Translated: CASSRGHIGTGANVLTF.

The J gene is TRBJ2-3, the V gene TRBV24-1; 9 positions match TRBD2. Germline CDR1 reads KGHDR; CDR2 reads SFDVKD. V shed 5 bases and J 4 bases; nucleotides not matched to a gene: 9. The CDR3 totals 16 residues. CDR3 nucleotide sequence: TGTGCCACCAGTGGGGCGGGGGGGCTTTGGGCAGATACGCAGTATTTT. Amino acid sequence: CATSGAGGLWADTQYF.

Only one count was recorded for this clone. CDR3 coding DNA: TGTGCCAGCAGCGTTTCCGGGACAACGAACACCGGGGAGCTGTTTTTT. Protein sequence: CASSVSGTTNTGELFF. The rearrangement uses TRBV9 and TRBJ2-2; the D gene is possibly TRBD1 (6 bases). CDR3 length equals 16 residues. Trimming removed 2 bases from V and 0 bases from J, with 11 bases in between. CDR1 is SGDLS, CDR2 YYNGEE, per germline.

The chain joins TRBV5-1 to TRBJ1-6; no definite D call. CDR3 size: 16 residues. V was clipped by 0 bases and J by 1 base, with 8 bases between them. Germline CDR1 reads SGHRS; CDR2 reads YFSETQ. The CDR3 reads CASSLAVGSYNSPLHF. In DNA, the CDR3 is TGCGCCAGCAGCTTGGCCGTGGGATCCTATAATTCACCCCTCCACTTT.

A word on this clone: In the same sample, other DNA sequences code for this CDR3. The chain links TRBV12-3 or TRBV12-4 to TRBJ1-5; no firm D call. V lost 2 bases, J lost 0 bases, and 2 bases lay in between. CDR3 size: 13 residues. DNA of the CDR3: TGTGCCAGCAGTTTATCTAGCAATCAGCCCCAGCATTTT. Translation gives CASSLSSNQPQHF.

The CDR3 spells CAWSVRMGDTQYF. The CDR3 region has the DNA TGTGCCTGGAGTGTACGTATGGGGGATACGCAGTATTTT. The chain carries TRBV30 and TRBJ2-3; D is undetermined. Between the trimmed V and J ends, which lost 0 bases and 6 bases, there was a span of 10 bases. Germline V gene lookup returns CDR1 GTSNPN and CDR2 SVGIG (reference sequence). This CDR3 is built from 13 residues.

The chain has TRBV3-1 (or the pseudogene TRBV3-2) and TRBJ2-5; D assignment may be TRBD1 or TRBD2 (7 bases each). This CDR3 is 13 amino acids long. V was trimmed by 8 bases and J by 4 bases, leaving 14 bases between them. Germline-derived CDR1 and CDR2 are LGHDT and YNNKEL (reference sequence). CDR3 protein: CASGRGGGETQYF. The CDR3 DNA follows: TGTGCCAGCGGCAGGGGGGGAGGAGAGACCCAGTACTTC.

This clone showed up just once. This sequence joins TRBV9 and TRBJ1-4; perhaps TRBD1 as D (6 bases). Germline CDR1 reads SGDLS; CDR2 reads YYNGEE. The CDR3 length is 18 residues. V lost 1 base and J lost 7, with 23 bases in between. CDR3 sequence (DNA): TGTGCCAGCAGCGTAAAGGGGGGATCCGGTGGCGTAAGTGAAAAACTGTTTTTT. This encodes CASSVKGGSGGVSEKLFF.

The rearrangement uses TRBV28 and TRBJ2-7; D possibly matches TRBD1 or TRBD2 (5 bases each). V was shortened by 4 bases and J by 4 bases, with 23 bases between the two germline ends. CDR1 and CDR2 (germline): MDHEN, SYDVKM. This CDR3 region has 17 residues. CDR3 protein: CASSSRGPGPTGYEQYF. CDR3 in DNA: TGTGCCAGCAGTTCCCGAGGTCCGGGACCTACAGGATACGAGCAGTACTTC.

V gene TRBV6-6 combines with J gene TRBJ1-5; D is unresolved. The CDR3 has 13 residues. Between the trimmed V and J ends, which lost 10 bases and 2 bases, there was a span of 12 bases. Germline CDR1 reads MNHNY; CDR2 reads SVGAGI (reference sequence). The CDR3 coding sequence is TGTGCCACAACCTCACAAGGCAATCAGCCCCAGCATTTT. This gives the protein CATTSQGNQPQHF.

The CDR3 DNA reads as TGTGCCAGCAGTGAACAGGGGATGGTGGGGTACAATGAGCAGTTCTTC. This encodes CASSEQGMVGYNEQFF. The chain is built from TRBV2 and TRBJ2-1; D perhaps matches TRBD1 (6 bases). This CDR3 spans 16 amino acids. The germline V gene has CDR1 SNHLY and CDR2 FYNNEI. V was trimmed by 2 bases and J by 4 bases, leaving 15 bases between them.

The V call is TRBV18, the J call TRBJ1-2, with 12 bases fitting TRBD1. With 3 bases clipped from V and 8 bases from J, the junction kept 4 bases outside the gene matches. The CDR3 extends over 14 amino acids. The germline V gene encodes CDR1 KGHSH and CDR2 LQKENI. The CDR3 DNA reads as TGTGCCAGCTCACCCGGGACAGGGGGCTTGGGCTACACCTTC. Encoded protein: CASSPGTGGLGYTF.

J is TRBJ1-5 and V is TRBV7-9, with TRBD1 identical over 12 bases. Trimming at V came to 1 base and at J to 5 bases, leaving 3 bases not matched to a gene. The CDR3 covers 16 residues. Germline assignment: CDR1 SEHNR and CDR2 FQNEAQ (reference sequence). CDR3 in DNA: TGTGCCAGCAGCTTAGGCCGGGACAGGGGGCATCAGCCCCAGCATTTT. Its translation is CASSLGRDRGHQPQHF.

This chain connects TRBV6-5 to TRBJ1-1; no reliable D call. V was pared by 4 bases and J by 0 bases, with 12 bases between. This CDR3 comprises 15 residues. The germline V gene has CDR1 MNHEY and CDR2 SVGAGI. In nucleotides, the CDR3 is TGTGCCAGCAGTTCCTGGGGAGGCATGAACACTGAAGCTTTCTTT. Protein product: CASSSWGGMNTEAFF.

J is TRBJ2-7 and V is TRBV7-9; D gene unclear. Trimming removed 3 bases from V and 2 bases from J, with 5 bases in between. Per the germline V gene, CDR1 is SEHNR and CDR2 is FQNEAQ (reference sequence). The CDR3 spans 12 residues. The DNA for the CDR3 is TGTGCCAGCAGCTTTACAGCCTACGAGCAGTACTTC. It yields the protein CASSFTAYEQYF.

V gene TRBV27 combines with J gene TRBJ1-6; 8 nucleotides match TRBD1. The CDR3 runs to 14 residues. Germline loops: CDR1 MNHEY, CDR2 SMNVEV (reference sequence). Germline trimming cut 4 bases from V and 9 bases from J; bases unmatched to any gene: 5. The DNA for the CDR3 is TGTGCCAGCAGTTCTCCGGACAGGGCTTCACCCCTCCACTTT. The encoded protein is CASSSPDRASPLHF.

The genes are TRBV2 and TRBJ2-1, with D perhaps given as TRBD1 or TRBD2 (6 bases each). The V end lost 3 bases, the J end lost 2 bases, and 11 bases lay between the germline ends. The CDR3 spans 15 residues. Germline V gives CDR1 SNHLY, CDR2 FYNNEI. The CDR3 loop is CASSDEEGAYNEQFF. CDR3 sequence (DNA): TGTGCCAGCAGTGATGAGGAGGGGGCCTACAATGAGCAGTTCTTC.